At least ten counts were recorded for the clone carrying this T cell receptor (beta chain). This entry comes from a study of T cells after yellow fever vaccination. Study outcomes and limitations: It was a weaker secondary response, yet one that peaked faster, at day 5 versus 15.

As TCR cDNA was made by 5'RACE template switching, a universal primer site and UMIs were added. TCRdb ran MiXCR on the 5' RACE reads and lists one entry per CDR3 protein. The data hold 45,000 to 60,000 distinct CDR3 sequences, with approximately 7% observed a single time. V gave up 9 bases and J gave up 5 bases, with 10 bases separating them. Germline CDR1 reads LNHNV; CDR2 reads YYDKDF (reference sequence). The CDR3 length is 11 residues. The clonotype originates from a man between 18 and 29 years old who received the YFV17D yellow fever vaccine. Sequencing used CD8+ T cells not binding an NS4B(214-222) dextramer, sorted from PBMCs, obtained around 45 days after the first yellow fever vaccination. The genes are TRBV15 and TRBJ2-5; D call uncertain. The CDR3 here is CATRAGETQYF. The CDR3 DNA reads as TGTGCCACACGGGCCGGTGAGACCCAGTACTTC.